This T cell receptor beta chain was observed in a study of T cell responses to AZD1222 COVID-19 vaccine. The method was immunoSEQ multiplex PCR; TCRdb's version includes in-frame clones alone and lacks a portion of them. The table lists around 130,000 clones, about 88% of them singletons. Whole-study results and caveats: Among vaccine-associated CD4 TCRs, coverage spanned spike, with dominance at 160-218 and 743-854. Donors were mostly white British, more females; clonal diversity possibly underestimated. Unmutated regions of variants are reportedly targeted by nearly half of spike-specific TCRs.

Deletions cut 8 bases from V and 9 bases from J, with 22 bases between. The CDR3 runs to 14 residues. Per the germline V gene, CDR1 is MNHEY and CDR2 is SVGAGI. Details on this clone: The antigen is undetermined.

Second doses at about 4 or about 12 weeks were pooled. The TCR sequence derives from an adult who received the AZD1222 COVID-19 vaccine. The V and J genes are TRBV6-5 and TRBJ1-2; maybe TRBD1 (6 bases). Here the sequenced sample was peripheral blood, taken 28 days after the second AZD1222 dose. The CDR3 nucleotides read TGTGCCAGCCGGCTTCCTGGACAGCCCTACAGCTACACCTTC. Translating gives CASRLPGQPYSYTF.